The T cell receptor (beta chain) described here comes from a study of T cells in Graves' hyperthyroidism and ophthalmopathy. Study-level points and caveats: Ophthalmopathy prediction by the model preceded onset by a median roughly 6 months.

Concerning this clonotype: Its specificity is not known.

Amplification of TCR beta CDR3 regions used RNA as the template. HTBI primers were used for first-round RT-PCR of the TCR CDR3. TCRdb reprocessed the multiplex PCR reads via MiXCR and lists one record per CDR3 protein. This table has 550,000 to 600,000 distinct CDR3 sequences, approximately 15% appearing once. A NOSPECS grade of at least 4, a Clinical Activity Score of at least 3 and duration under 3 months were recorded in ophthalmopathy patients. Exclusion followed for patients with uncontrolled infection, other autoimmune disease, pregnancy or lactation. Germline lookup yields CDR1 KGHDR and CDR2 SFDVKD. The V and J ends lost 0 bases and 0 bases respectively, with 20 bases between them. The CDR3 covers 20 residues.

This chain joins TRBV24-1 and TRBJ1-5; D may be TRBD1 (5 bases). The source of this sequence is a woman aged 18-29 years with Graves' ophthalmopathy. Sequencing was carried out using blood. The CDR3 DNA is TGTGCCACCAGTGATTTGCAACCGGGACCTGCTCGTAATAGCAATCAGCCCCAGCATTTT. It specifies CATSDLQPGPARNSNQPQHF.